Listed below are T cell receptor beta chains from one sample, sequenced in a study of breast tumors, draining lymph nodes, adjacent tissues. TCRdb re-derived calls from the multiplex PCR reads in MiXCR, one entry per CDR3 protein. The table lists fewer than 90,000 distinct CDR3 sequences, over 25% of them singletons, with roughly 7.3% in the top ten. The sample comprised axillary lymph node tissue. Receptor source: a female donor with breast cancer. Some clones in this sample may be carry-over from other donors' samples. CDR3s include the opening cysteine and the closing phenylalanine or tryptophan. A D gene is named only where the DNA matches it firmly. Size is stated for part of the rows, as once, few or many counts, or as a class when the clone is expanded.

D gene | clone size | J gene | V gene | CDR3 DNA | CDR3 protein
- | once | TRBJ1-5 | TRBV7-3 | TGTGCCAGCAGCATCCTGAGGGGGGGGAACGAGCATTTT | CASSILRGGNEHF
- | many | TRBJ2-7 | TRBV27 | TGTGCCAGCAGTTTTGGGGGGTATCAGTACTTC | CASSFGGYQYF
- | many | TRBJ2-1 | TRBV5-6 | TGTGCCAGTGGGACGTTCGGGTTCGATGAGCAGTTCTTC | CASGTFGFDEQFF
TRBD2 | many | TRBJ2-1 | TRBV19 | TGTGCCAGTCCGAGACTAGCCCCCGGCAATGAGCAGTTCTTC | CASPRLAPGNEQFF
- | many | TRBJ2-3 | TRBV12-3/TRBV12-4 | TGTGCCAGCACCCCTAGCACAGATACGCAGTATTTT | CASTPSTDTQYF
- | - | TRBJ2-2 | TRBV2 | TGTGCCAGCAGTTACTTCGTCGGCCAGCAAGCCGTGGGCACCGGGGAGCTGTTTTTT | CASSYFVGQQAVGTGELFF
- | many | TRBJ1-5 | TRBV7-8 | TGTGCCAGCAGCTTAGCGCAGGGCGGTCAGCCCCAGCATTTT | CASSLAQGGQPQHF
TRBD2 | - | TRBJ2-7 | TRBV5-5 | TGTGCCAGCAGCTCGGGGGGTGCGGGGGCCTACGAGCAGTACTTC | CASSSGGAGAYEQYF
TRBD1 | many | TRBJ1-5 | TRBV20-1 | TGCAGTGCCCGCCGCGGGACAGGGCGCAATCAGCCCCAGCATTTT | CSARRGTGRNQPQHF
- | many | TRBJ2-1 | TRBV30 | TGTGCCTGGAGTGTACAGAATGGGCAGTTCTTC | CAWSVQNGQFF
TRBD2 | many | TRBJ2-1 | TRBV5-8 | TGTGCCAGCAGCACCCCTAGCGGGACCAATGAGCAGTTCTTC | CASSTPSGTNEQFF
- | many | TRBJ2-3 | TRBV14 | TGTGCCAGCAGCCTAACAGGCCCAGATACGCAGTATTTT | CASSLTGPDTQYF
- | many | TRBJ2-7 | TRBV6-5 | TGTGCCAGCAGAGGAGGGGGCGGGTACGAGCAGTACTTC | CASRGGGGYEQYF
TRBD1 | many | TRBJ2-5 | TRBV20-1 | TGCGGAATCAGGGGGCTTGGGACCCAGTACTTC | CGIRGLGTQYF
- | - | TRBJ2-7 | TRBV20-1 | TGCAGTGCTAGCGGCGGACCGAGCTCCTACGAGCAGTACTTC | CSASGGPSSYEQYF
TRBD2 | many | TRBJ2-1 | TRBV7-2 | TGTGCCAGCAGCTTAGTGTCTGGGGCTAGCGGACTTTACAATGAGCAGTTCTTC | CASSLVSGASGLYNEQFF
TRBD1 | many | TRBJ1-6 | TRBV13 | TGTGCCAGCAGCTTGGGACAGTATAATTCACCCCTCCACTTT | CASSLGQYNSPLHF
- | many | TRBJ1-1 | TRBV19 | TGTGCCAGTAGTATGTCCCAGGACACTGAAGCTTTCTTT | CASSMSQDTEAFF
TRBD2 | many | TRBJ2-7 | TRBV10-3 | TGTGCCATCGGCCTCACTAGCGATCCGGGCGAGCAGTACTTC | CAIGLTSDPGEQYF
TRBD1 | - | TRBJ2-7 | TRBV9 | TGTGCCAGCAGCGGCGGACAGGGGAGGGCCTACGAGCAGTACTTC | CASSGGQGRAYEQYF
TRBD1 | many | TRBJ2-3 | TRBV5-6 | TGTGCCAGCAGCCTACAGGGGCTGGGCACAGATACGCAGTATTTT | CASSLQGLGTDTQYF
- | - | TRBJ1-1 | TRBV7-3 | TGTGTCAGCAGCTTACTAATGGACACTGAAGCTTTCTTT | CVSSLLMDTEAFF
TRBD2 | many | TRBJ2-2 | TRBV2 | TGTGCCAGCAGCCTAGCGGGACCCGGGGAGCTGTTTTTT | CASSLAGPGELFF
- | many | TRBJ2-1 | TRBV29-1 | TGCAGCGTTGAGGATGGACGCGGGCCGTCCTACAATGAGCAGTTCTTC | CSVEDGRGPSYNEQFF
TRBD1 | - | TRBJ1-6 | TRBV20-1 | TGCAGTGCCGGGACAGGGTCCGATTCACCCCTCCACTTT | CSAGTGSDSPLHF
- | - | TRBJ1-2 | TRBV14 | TGTGCCAGCAGTCCAGGGCAATGGAGCTATGGCTACACCTTC | CASSPGQWSYGYTF
- | - | TRBJ2-5 | TRBV28 | TGTGCCAGCAGTCCTTCCCCTGGACTACTTCAAGAGACCCAGTACTTC | CASSPSPGLLQETQYF
- | - | TRBJ2-2 | TRBV11-3 | TGTGCCAGCAGCTTATCCACTAGCAGAAACACCGGGGAGCTGTTTTTT | CASSLSTSRNTGELFF
TRBD1 | many | TRBJ1-2 | TRBV30 | TGTGCCTGCCACGCTGGACAGGGAAATGATGGCTACACCTTC | CACHAGQGNDGYTF
- | many | TRBJ2-7 | TRBV28 | TGTGCCAGCTGGGACACCGGCTACGAGCAGTACTTC | CASWDTGYEQYF
- | many | TRBJ2-3 | TRBV9 | TGTGCCAGCACCAAAGAGGCGGACCCACGCACAGATACGCAGTATTTT | CASTKEADPRTDTQYF
TRBD2 | - | TRBJ2-1 | TRBV7-8 | TGTGCCAGCAGCTTAATATGGGAGGGCCTGTCCTACAACGAGCGGTTCTTC | CASSLIWEGLSYNERFF
- | medium-sized | TRBJ1-5 | TRBV2 | TGTGCCAGCCTTCTGGGAGGGGATCAGCCCCAGCATTTT | CASLLGGDQPQHF
TRBD1 | many | TRBJ2-1 | TRBV5-1 | TGCGCCAGCAGCTTAGCTCGAGGGACAGGGCAATACAATGAGCAGTTCTTC | CASSLARGTGQYNEQFF
TRBD1 | many | TRBJ2-7 | TRBV7-2 | TGTGCCAGCAGCCCCCAGACAGGGCTCGAGCAGTACTTC | CASSPQTGLEQYF
- | many | TRBJ1-2 | TRBV28 | TGTGCCAGCAGTAGGGGGACGCTTTTAGACTATGGCTACACCTTC | CASSRGTLLDYGYTF
TRBD1 | many | TRBJ2-7 | TRBV5-6 | TGTGCCAGCAGCTTGTACTCGGGACAGGGGCTCGAGCAGTACTTC | CASSLYSGQGLEQYF
TRBD2 | few | TRBJ2-4 | TRBV6-1 | TGTGCCAGCAGTGAGGGGACTAGCGGGTTTCAAAACATTCAGTACTTC | CASSEGTSGFQNIQYF
TRBD1 | many | TRBJ1-4 | TRBV6-2/TRBV6-3 | TGTGCCAGCAGTGACGACAGGGGAAGAAAAAAACTGTTTTTT | CASSDDRGRKKLFF
- | many | TRBJ2-5 | TRBV5-6 | TGTGCCAGCAGCTCCCGGTTGGTCCAAGAGACCCAGTACTTC | CASSSRLVQETQYF
TRBD2 | - | TRBJ2-7 | TRBV9 | TGTGCCGGCAGCGTAGGCGGAGTAACTAGCGGGAGGATGGAGCAGTACTTT | CAGSVGGVTSGRMEQYF
- | many | TRBJ2-3 | TRBV24-1 | TGTGCCACCAGTATTTCAGGGAATATGCGTACGCAGTATTTT | CATSISGNMRTQYF
TRBD1 | many | TRBJ2-7 | TRBV6-6 | TGTGCCAGCAGTTACATGACAGGGGGCGAGCAGTACTTC | CASSYMTGGEQYF
TRBD2 | many | TRBJ2-3 | TRBV7-6 | TGTGCCAGCAGCTCCATAGCGGGAAGGGAAGATACGCAGTATTTT | CASSSIAGREDTQYF
- | - | TRBJ2-7 | TRBV7-3 | TGTGCCAGCAGCCGCCATGGGACTGGCATCGACGAGCAGCACTTC | CASSRHGTGIDEQHF
- | - | TRBJ1-5 | TRBV20-1 | TGCAGTGCTAGTACAGGGCGCGGTCAGCCCCAGCATTTT | CSASTGRGQPQHF
TRBD2 | many | TRBJ2-2 | TRBV20-1 | TGCAGTGCCCCAACTAGCGGAGCGAACACCGGGGAGCTGTTTTTT | CSAPTSGANTGELFF
- | medium-sized | TRBJ1-4 | TRBV4-2 | TGTGCCAGCAGCCAGGGAACGGACGGCCGTAATGAAAAACTGTTTTTT | CASSQGTDGRNEKLFF
- | many | TRBJ1-6 | TRBV28 | TGTGCCAGCATGGACGCTAATTCACCCCTCCACTTT | CASMDANSPLHF
TRBD1 | many | TRBJ1-2 | TRBV27 | TGTGCCAGTGGACAGGGTTATGGCTACACCTTC | CASGQGYGYTF
- | - | TRBJ2-3 | TRBV28 | TGTGCCAGCACCTTTCGTGCGGTAAGGGGCACAGATACGCAGTATTTT | CASTFRAVRGTDTQYF
- | many | TRBJ2-7 | TRBV11-3 | TGTGCCAGCAGCTTAAATCGGGACCGGTCCTACGAGCAGTACTTC | CASSLNRDRSYEQYF
- | many | TRBJ1-5 | TRBV7-2 | TGTGCCAGCAGCTTATACACTGGGAATCAGCCCCAGCATTTT | CASSLYTGNQPQHF
- | - | TRBJ2-3 | TRBV15 | TGTGTCACCAGCAGAAGCACAGATACGCAGTATTTC | CVTSRSTDTQYF
- | many | TRBJ2-5 | TRBV24-1 | TGTGCCACCAGTATGGCTGGTGAGACCCAGTACTTC | CATSMAGETQYF